What follows are 20 T cell receptor beta chains derived from one specimen sequenced in a study of blood T cell repertoires in COVID-19. Assay: immunoSEQ multiplex PCR; the TCRdb copy retains only in-frame clones and omits some. The repertoire holds about 240,000 clones, with roughly 80% as singletons. Input material: peripheral blood. These receptors were collected from a woman aged 60-75 years with active or convalescent COVID-19.

This clone is deemed medium-sized. The chain joins TRBV6-6 to TRBJ1-3, with 8 bases identical to TRBD1. Germline loops: CDR1 MNHNY, CDR2 SVGAGI (reference sequence). The CDR3 spans 17 residues. The junction had 10 bases not matched to a gene; V was cut back by 5 bases and J by 1 base. CDR3 sequence reads: CASSPDRALISGNTIYF. The CDR3 coding sequence is TGTGCCAGCAGTCCGGACAGGGCCCTCATATCTGGAAACACCATATATTTT.

The chain has TRBV11-2 and TRBJ1-2; 7 bases match TRBD1. V was clipped by 5 bases and J by 0 bases; unmatched bases: 6. Germline V lookup: CDR1 SGHAT, CDR2 FQNNGV. This CDR3 is built from 15 residues. CDR3 nucleotides: TGTGCCAGCAGCGTGCAGGGGGTCCCTAACTATGGCTACACCTTC. Protein: CASSVQGVPNYGYTF.

This clone appeared once. The rearrangement uses TRBV5-8 and TRBJ1-1; tentatively, D is TRBD1 (6 bases). The CDR3 extends over 17 amino acids. Germline CDR1 and CDR2: SGHTS and YDEGEE. The V and J ends lost 6 bases and 4 bases respectively, with 25 bases between them. As DNA, the CDR3 is TGTGCCAGCACCCAACAGGGAACGCTTCGTTGGACCACTGAAGCTTTCTTT. Amino acid sequence: CASTQQGTLRWTTEAFF.

In this sample, this clone turned up once. CDR3 loop: CASSPITGGTDTQYF. The DNA for the CDR3 is TGTGCCAGCTCACCGATTACGGGGGGGACAGATACGCAGTATTTT. V usage is TRBV18 and J usage is TRBJ2-3; TRBD2 matches 8 bases. V dropped 3 bases and J dropped 3; count of bases not matched to a gene: 5. The CDR3 contains 15 residues. From germline, CDR1 is KGHSH and CDR2 LQKENI.

The table lists this clone with many counts. This sequence joins TRBV29-1 and TRBJ1-1; D is perhaps TRBD1 (5 bases). The CDR3 covers 14 residues. V was pared by 4 bases and J by 1 base, with 13 bases between. Germline V CDR1 and CDR2: SQVTM, ANQGSEA. CDR3 sequence reads: CSVAIRQRNTEAFF. For the CDR3, the DNA is TGCAGCGTTGCCATCAGACAGAGGAACACTGAAGCTTTCTTT.

This chain connects TRBV4-1 to TRBJ2-7, with D maybe TRBD2 (7 bases). Per the germline V gene, CDR1 is MGHRA and CDR2 is YSYEKL. The CDR3 consists of 15 residues. Trimming left V 0 bases short and J 3 bases short, with 12 bases between. CDR3 bases: TGCGCCAGCAGCCAAGATTCCGGGGGGCACTACGAGCAGTACTTC. Its protein is CASSQDSGGHYEQYF.

The rearrangement uses TRBV5-4 and TRBJ2-7, with D unresolved. Trimming left V 0 bases short and J 0 bases short, with 4 bases between. Germline CDR1 SGHNT, CDR2 YYREEE (reference sequence). The CDR3 has 13 residues. CDR3 in DNA: TGTGCCAGCAGCTTGGACGGCTCCTACGAGCAGTACTTC. Encoded protein: CASSLDGSYEQYF.

This clone was found a few times. This sequence joins TRBV12-3 or TRBV12-4 and TRBJ1-1; a weak D match, TRBD1 (5 bases). The germline V and J ends were trimmed by 6 bases and 4 bases, with 12 bases remaining between them. The CDR3 runs 13 residues. The CDR3 loop reads CASSAQEVTEAFF. CDR3 nucleotide sequence: TGTGCCAGCAGCGCACAGGAAGTCACTGAAGCTTTCTTT.

The chain employs TRBV3-1 (or the pseudogene TRBV3-2) and TRBJ2-7; 7 positions match TRBD1. The V gene's germline CDR1 is LGHDT and CDR2 YNNKEL (reference sequence). The CDR3 is made up of 13 amino acids. J gave up 1 base and V 7 bases, and 4 bases lay outside the gene matches. CDR3 loop: CASNRQGSYEQYF. CDR3 coding DNA: TGTGCCAGCAACCGACAGGGATCCTACGAGCAGTACTTC.

This clone was found once. The V and J genes are TRBV30 and TRBJ1-6, with D uncertain. V dropped 2 bases and J dropped 9 bases, with 11 bases sitting between them. The CDR3 has 13 amino acids. Germline lookup yields CDR1 GTSNPN and CDR2 SVGIG (reference sequence). The CDR3 DNA is TGTGCCTGGAGTCCGAGTGCTGCTTCACCCCTCCACTTT. Amino acids: CAWSPSAASPLHF.

On this clone: Other DNA sequences within the sample encode an identical CDR3. The chain combines TRBV14 with TRBJ1-2, with TRBD1 matching 7 bases. CDR3 length: 12 residues. Trimming cost V 4 bases and J 5 bases; bases outside gene matches: 1. The germline V gene has CDR1 SGHDN and CDR2 FVKESK. The DNA for the CDR3 is TGTGCCAGCAGCCCACAGGGGTATGGCTACACCTTC. Protein product: CASSPQGYGYTF.

The rearrangement uses TRBV19 and TRBJ2-7; D remains unclear. The CDR3 spans 15 residues. Trimming removed 6 bases from V and 0 bases from J, with 15 bases in between. CDR1 LNHDA and CDR2 SQIVND come from the germline V gene (reference sequence). The CDR3 spells CASSAFWSPSYEQYF. In nucleotides, the CDR3 is TGTGCCAGTAGCGCCTTCTGGAGTCCCTCCTACGAGCAGTACTTC.

This clone has a single count. V gene TRBV3-1 (or the pseudogene TRBV3-2) combines with J gene TRBJ2-7; 7 nucleotides align to TRBD1. V lost 1 base and J lost 2; bases outside the gene matches: 2. CDR1 is LGHDT and CDR2 is YNNKEL in the germline V gene (reference sequence). This CDR3 spans 14 amino acids. As DNA, the CDR3 is TGTGCCAGCAGCCAAGTTGGGACAGCCTACGAGCAGTACTTC. Encoded protein: CASSQVGTAYEQYF.

V is TRBV18 and J is TRBJ1-1; 8 nucleotides match TRBD1. Germline CDR1 KGHSH, CDR2 LQKENI. V lost 6 bases to trimming and J lost 2 bases; unmatched junction nucleotides: 11. This CDR3 is built from 16 residues. CDR3 amino acids: CASSGVMTGANTEAFF. CDR3 sequence (DNA): TGTGCCAGCTCCGGGGTTATGACAGGGGCCAACACTGAAGCTTTCTTT.

The chain recombines TRBV6-6 with TRBJ1-1, with 7 bases matching TRBD1. The CDR3 is 14 amino acids. Trimming removed 5 bases from V and 3 bases from J; junction bases left unmatched: 6. Germline-derived CDR1 and CDR2 are MNHNY and SVGAGI (reference sequence). Here the CDR3 DNA reads TGTGCCAGCAGTCTCGGACAGGCCGACACTGAAGCTTTCTTT. It encodes CASSLGQADTEAFF.

The rearrangement uses TRBV29-1 and TRBJ2-2, with D hard to call. Germline loops: CDR1 SQVTM, CDR2 ANQGSEA. The CDR3 spans 11 residues. CDR3 bases: TGCAGTGGCCGAATCACCGGGGAGCTGTTTTTT. Amino acid sequence: CSGRITGELFF.

This clone was found once. The V and J genes are TRBV9 and TRBJ2-3; 7 bases line up with TRBD2. V was pared by 7 bases and J by 3 bases, with 8 bases of the junction left unmatched. Germline CDR1 reads SGDLS; CDR2 reads YYNGEE. This CDR3 has 14 residues. The CDR3 DNA reads TGTGCCAGCTCTAGCGGACTAGTAACAGATACGCAGTATTTT. Translated: CASSSGLVTDTQYF. The entire variable domain, with the rest obtained from reference TRBV9 and TRBJ2-3, is as follows: DSGVTQTPKHLITATGQRVTLRCSPRSGDLSVYWYQQSLDQGLQFLIQYYNGEERAKGNILERFSAQQFPDLHSELNLSSLELGDSALYFCASSSGLVTDTQYFGPGTRLTVL.

This clone was detected only once. The chain links TRBV9 to TRBJ2-4; 10 bases are shared with TRBD2. CDR1 is SGDLS, CDR2 YYNGEE, per germline. V lost 4 bases to trimming and J lost 6 bases; unmatched junction nucleotides: 10. The CDR3 runs 16 residues. CDR3 protein: CASSHLAGAPGNIQYF. For the CDR3, the DNA is TGTGCCAGCAGCCATCTAGCGGGGGCCCCGGGAAACATTCAGTACTTC.

The table lists this clone with a few counts. The rearrangement uses TRBV19 and TRBJ2-1, with 8 bases aligning to TRBD1. J lost 6 bases, V lost 5 bases, and 6 bases had no gene match. The CDR3 spans 14 residues. Germline loops: CDR1 LNHDA, CDR2 SQIVND (reference sequence). The CDR3 protein is CASSPGQGPNEQFF. For the CDR3, the DNA is TGTGCCAGTAGTCCCGGACAGGGTCCCAATGAGCAGTTCTTC.

V usage is TRBV2 and J usage is TRBJ2-5; 7 nucleotides match TRBD2. This CDR3 comprises 13 residues. Trimming took 7 bases from V and 5 from J; bases not matched to a gene: 7. Looked up from germline, CDR1 is SNHLY and CDR2 is FYNNEI. CDR3 DNA sequence: TGTGCCAGCATCGGACTAGAAGGGGAGACCCAGTACTTC. This gives the protein CASIGLEGETQYF.